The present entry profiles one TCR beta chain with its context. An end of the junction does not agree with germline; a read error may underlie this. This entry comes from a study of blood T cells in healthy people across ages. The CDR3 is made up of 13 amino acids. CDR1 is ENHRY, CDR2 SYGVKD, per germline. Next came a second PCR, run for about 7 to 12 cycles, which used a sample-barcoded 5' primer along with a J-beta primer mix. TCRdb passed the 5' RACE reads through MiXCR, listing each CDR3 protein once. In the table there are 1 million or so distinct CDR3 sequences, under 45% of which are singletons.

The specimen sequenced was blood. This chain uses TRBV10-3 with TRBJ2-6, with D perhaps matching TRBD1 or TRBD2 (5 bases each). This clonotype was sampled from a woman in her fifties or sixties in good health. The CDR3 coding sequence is TGTGCCATCAGTCAAAACGGGGCCAACGTCCCGACTTTC. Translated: CAISQNGANVPTF.